This T cell receptor (beta chain) emerged from a study of regulatory T cells in long-lasting Graves disease. Libraries of TCR beta came from iRepertoire HTBI primers plus Arm-PCR of CDR3 regions. TCRdb ran MiXCR on the multiplex PCR reads and lists one entry per CDR3 protein. The table lists roughly 250,000 distinct CDR3 sequences, about 17% of them singletons. V lost 3 bases, J lost 5 bases, and 16 bases lay in between. Per the germline V gene, CDR1 is KGHSH and CDR2 is LQKENI. The CDR3 contains 15 residues. Study-wide points: Persistent Graves' patients had lower TCR diversity than newly diagnosed ones. Persistent patients shared more public clonotypes (2,741) than new patients (approximately 1,000).

This clonotype came up many times. The antigen is not known. Time point of the sample: newly diagnosed GD, antithyroid drugs for less than 3 months. The TCR library was made from RNA extracted from PBMCs. Patients of an endocrinology department in Xi'an, China, were included. These data also formed part of another study, on T cells in Graves' hyperthyroidism and ophthalmopathy. That work contributes: A first-round RT-PCR of the TCR CDR3 used the HTBI primer set.

This receptor was obtained from a woman in her 30s with Graves disease. The genes are TRBV18 and TRBJ1-2; D may be TRBD1 (5 bases). Sequenced here: peripheral blood mononuclear cells (PBMCs), sampled at new diagnosis, from a patient treated with antithyroid drugs. The CDR3 is CASSPEVHGAYGYTF. As DNA, the CDR3 is TGTGCCAGCTCACCTGAAGTGCACGGGGCATATGGCTACACCTTC.